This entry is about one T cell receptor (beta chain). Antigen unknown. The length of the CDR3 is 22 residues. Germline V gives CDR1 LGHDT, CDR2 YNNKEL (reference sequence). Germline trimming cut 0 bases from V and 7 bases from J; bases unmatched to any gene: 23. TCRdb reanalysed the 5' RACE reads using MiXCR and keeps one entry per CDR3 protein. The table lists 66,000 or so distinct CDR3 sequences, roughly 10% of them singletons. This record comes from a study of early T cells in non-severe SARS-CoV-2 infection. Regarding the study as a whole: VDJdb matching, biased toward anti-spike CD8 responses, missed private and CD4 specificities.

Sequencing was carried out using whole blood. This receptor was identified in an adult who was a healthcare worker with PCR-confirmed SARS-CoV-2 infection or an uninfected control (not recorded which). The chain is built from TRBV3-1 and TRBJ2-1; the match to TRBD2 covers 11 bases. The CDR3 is CASSQDSLDSSGLAARRNEQFF. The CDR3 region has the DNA TGTGCCAGCAGCCAAGATTCGTTAGACTCTTCGGGACTAGCGGCAAGAAGGAATGAGCAGTTCTTC.